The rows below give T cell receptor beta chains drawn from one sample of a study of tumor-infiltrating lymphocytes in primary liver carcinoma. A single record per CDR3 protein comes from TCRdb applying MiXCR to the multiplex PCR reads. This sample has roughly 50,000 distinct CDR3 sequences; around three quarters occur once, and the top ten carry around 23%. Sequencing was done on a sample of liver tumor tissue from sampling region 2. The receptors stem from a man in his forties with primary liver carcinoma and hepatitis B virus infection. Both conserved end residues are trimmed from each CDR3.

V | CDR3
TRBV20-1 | SADIATTGELF
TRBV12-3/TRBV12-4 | TSSYSRGNYNEQF
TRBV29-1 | SAGAGTGDNEQY
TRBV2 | ASSEAGPIGEKLF
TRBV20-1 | SAPSAGAGLYEQY
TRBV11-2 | VSNSDRPGAGDLF
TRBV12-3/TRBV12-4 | ASNTGAGELL
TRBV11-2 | VSCLGELASQY
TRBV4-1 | ASSQIPGTSATKNIQY
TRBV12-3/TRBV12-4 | AKSGATDTQY
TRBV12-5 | ASGPPGATNTGELF
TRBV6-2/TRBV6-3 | ASSYSPWGGGYEQY
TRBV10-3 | AISRDMLENEQY
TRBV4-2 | ANSELAGGSSYEQY
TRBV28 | ASSGAGDRATDTQY
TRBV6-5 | ARSQLIGNEQY
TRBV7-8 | ASSPTSRPPYEQY
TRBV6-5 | ASSYGLAGGEQY
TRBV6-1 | AGGAHSEQF
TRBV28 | VSSTRVSTDTQY
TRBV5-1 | ASSPPLSINTGELF
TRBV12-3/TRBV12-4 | ASSFSGSSYVQY
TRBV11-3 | ASGSGGQPTGTQY
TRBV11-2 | AGSLNDSYKQF
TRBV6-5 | TSSYGATNSPLH
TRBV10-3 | ATSESTPSGRTSYEQY
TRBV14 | ASGQDQAPKFQETQY
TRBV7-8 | AISLPHRGAVF
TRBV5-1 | ASSSNRGREQY
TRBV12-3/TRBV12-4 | GSSRGQLSYEQY
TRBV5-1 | ASSSSGAILPEQY
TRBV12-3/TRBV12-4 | ASHGRAYGQY
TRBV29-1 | SVATGGGNNQSQH
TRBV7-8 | ASNDGLAGTGELL
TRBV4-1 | ASNETANYGYT
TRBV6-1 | ASRPGTYSNQPQH
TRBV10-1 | ARSPASGGTDTQY
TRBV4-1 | VSSPPSRGACKKLF
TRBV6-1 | ASGARTDTLY
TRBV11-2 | ASLPPGVYTGDMF
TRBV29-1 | SVGEGSYEQY
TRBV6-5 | ASSYGTENTEAF
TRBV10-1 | ASSGAGAGYEQY
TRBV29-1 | SVEGIPQVGPNYDYP
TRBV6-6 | ASSYSIGATEAF
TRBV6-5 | ATLPGTGWKQY
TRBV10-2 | ASSDWTGGLVGYT